The T cell receptor (beta chain) described here comes from a study of shared clonotypes between healthy human individuals. Study results and caveats: The four-donor shared clonotypes exceeded non-shared clonotypes in generation probability, with non-shared ones scoring lower. Represented diversity, genetic and exposure-history alike, was limited by few donors.

In the naive CD8 group, cells lacked CD45RO and were positively selected for CCR7, so terminally differentiated effector memory CD45RA+ cells were left out. The donors, all of them Caucasian adults, lived in Nashville, Tennessee. With respect to this clone: Its antigen remains unknown.

Measured with immunoSEQ multiplex PCR; TCRdb has only the in-frame clones, and not every one. The repertoire holds millions of clones, with 90% to 95% as singletons. The germline gives CDR1 SGHAT, CDR2 FQDESV (reference sequence). The length of the CDR3 is 16 residues. Trimming at V came to 5 bases and at J to 2 bases, leaving 8 bases not matched to a gene. The sample consisted of naive CD8+ T cells from PBMCs. The V call is TRBV11-1, the J call TRBJ2-7; 11 nucleotides match TRBD1. This sequence was found in a man aged 18 to 30 in good health. Some clones in this sample may be carry-over from other donors' samples. The CDR3 here is CASSVEPGQGAYEQYF. The CDR3 nucleotides are TGTGCCAGCAGCGTAGAACCGGGACAGGGGGCCTACGAGCAGTACTTC.